One sample yielded the 4 T cell receptor beta chains listed below, sequenced in a study of OX40 agonist ivuxolimab in advanced cancers. Profiled with immunoSEQ multiplex PCR; TCRdb holds only in-frame clones, not every one. The table records roughly 53,000 clones, more than 70% of them present only once. The sequencing here drew on CD4+ or CD8+ T cells sorted from blood, taken in a trial of the OX40 agonist ivuxolimab. The receptor set was obtained from an adult with an advanced solid tumor such as melanoma, head and neck, liver or kidney cancer.

V is TRBV4-1 and J is TRBJ2-4; D call uncertain. Trimming stripped 0 bases from V and 1 base from J, with 10 bases between. Germline CDR1 is MGHRA and CDR2 is YSYEKL. This CDR3 is built from 16 residues. CDR3 in amino acids: CASSQEGKGAKNIQYF. The CDR3 nucleotides read TGCGCCAGCAGCCAAGAAGGGAAGGGCGCCAAAAACATTCAGTACTTC.

The chain recombines TRBV6-6 with TRBJ2-2; 8 bases agree with TRBD2. This CDR3 has 16 amino acids. Germline-derived CDR1 and CDR2 are MNHNY and SVGAGI (reference sequence). Germline trimming cut 6 bases from V and 5 bases from J; bases unmatched to any gene: 11. DNA for the CDR3: TGTGCCAGCAGGTCCACGGCTAGCGGGCTTACCGGGGAGCTGTTTTTT. As protein: CASRSTASGLTGELFF.

V usage is TRBV5-1 and J usage is TRBJ1-4; 8 bases line up with TRBD1. The germline gives CDR1 SGHRS, CDR2 YFSETQ. V lost 3 bases and J lost 0; bases outside the gene matches: 1. The CDR3 is 15 amino acids. CDR3 bases: TGCGCCAGCAGCTCGACAGGGGCAACTAATGAAAAACTGTTTTTT. It translates to CASSSTGATNEKLFF.

The chain couples TRBV28 to TRBJ1-5, with D unresolved. V dropped 6 bases and J dropped 5 bases, with 11 bases sitting between them. Germline V gives CDR1 MDHEN, CDR2 SYDVKM. The CDR3 extends over 13 amino acids. This CDR3 is CASSFPADQPQHF. The CDR3, as DNA: TGTGCCAGCAGCTTCCCGGCCGATCAGCCCCAGCATTTT.